The clone carrying this T cell receptor (beta chain) was recorded a few times. Its matching antigen is unknown. The sample is drawn from a study of cytomegalovirus exposure and HLA in healthy donors. Study conclusions and caveats: According to an earlier analysis, most TCR beta V segments yielded productive rearrangements about 87% or about 30% of the time. Analysis performed later showed TCR beta chains linked to HLA being more clonally expanded than equally common others.

The germline CDR1 and CDR2 sequences are MNHEY and SMNVEV (reference sequence). This CDR3 has 15 residues. Trimming shortened V by 3 bases and J by 5 bases, and 17 bases separated the two germline ends. Primers included in the PCR were 60 Vbeta and 13 Jbeta primers. TCRdb keeps only in-frame clones here, not all; method: immunoSEQ multiplex PCR. The table has about 100,000 clones, around 81% seen once. All donors participated as healthy donors of bone marrow. There were likely unrecorded immune exposures, though donors were nominally healthy when sampled. Sequenced: PBMCs. The chain is built from TRBV27 and TRBJ2-7; D may be TRBD1 (6 bases). This sequence originates from a woman in her 70s in good health and CMV-seropositive. The CDR3 sequence is CASSLWAGWDNEQYF. The CDR3, as DNA: TGTGCCAGCAGTTTGTGGGCAGGTTGGGACAACGAGCAGTACTTC.